These T cell receptor beta chains were read from a single sample in a study of T cell responses to AZD1222 COVID-19 vaccine. Repertoires were generated with immunoSEQ multiplex PCR, while TCRdb's copy carries only in-frame clones and drops some. The sample includes 150,000 to 200,000 clones, roughly 91% of them seen just once. The specimen comprised peripheral blood, sampled 28 days after the second AZD1222 dose. The receptor set was obtained from an adult who received the AZD1222 COVID-19 vaccine. Each CDR3 is given with its conserved first and last residue. A D gene is named only where the DNA matches it firmly. Expanded clones get a size class; other rows say once, few or many, or leave the size out.

v_call	j_call	d_call	clone_size	cdr3_aa	cdr3_nt
TRBV13	TRBJ1-2	TRBD1	NA	CASSFQGANYGYTF	TGTGCCAGCAGCTTCCAGGGGGCGAACTATGGCTACACCTTC
TRBV7-2	TRBJ1-2	NA	NA	CASSSRTSPLGENTF	TGTGCCAGCAGTTCTAGGACAAGCCCGTTAGGGGAGAACACCTTC
TRBV7-2	TRBJ1-2	NA	NA	CASSPTANYGYTF	TGTGCCAGCAGCCCCACGGCTAACTATGGCTACACCTTC
TRBV5-1	TRBJ1-6	TRBD1	NA	CASSLDTGVRDNSPLHF	TGCGCCAGCAGCTTGGATACAGGGGTGAGGGATAATTCACCCCTCCACTTT
TRBV27	TRBJ2-7	NA	NA	CASSPRGQRNYEQYF	TGTGCCAGCAGTCCGCGGGGACAGCGAAACTACGAGCAGTACTTC
TRBV10-3	TRBJ2-2	NA	NA	CAISGTDSAAGELFF	TGTGCCATCAGTGGGACAGACTCAGCCGCCGGGGAGCTGTTTTTT
TRBV7-9	TRBJ2-1	TRBD2	NA	CASSLLPPGLAYEQFF	TGTGCCAGCAGCTTACTCCCTCCGGGACTAGCATATGAGCAGTTCTTC
TRBV6-5	TRBJ2-7	TRBD2	NA	CASRQGTSAYEQYF	TGTGCCAGCAGGCAAGGGACTAGCGCCTACGAGCAGTACTTC
TRBV28	TRBJ2-1	NA	NA	CASSRTTRSYNEQFF	TGTGCCAGCAGCCGGACAACCCGCTCCTACAATGAGCAGTTCTTC
TRBV20-1	TRBJ2-3	NA	NA	CSAPNADTQYF	TGCAGTGCTCCTAATGCAGATACGCAGTATTTT
TRBV3-1/TRBV3-2	TRBJ2-5	TRBD2	NA	CASSQELLITSARETQYF	TGTGCCAGCAGCCAAGAACTTCTCATTACTAGCGCCCGGGAGACCCAGTACTTC
TRBV30	TRBJ2-1	NA	NA	CAWSGGGEQFF	TGTGCCTGGAGTGGAGGGGGTGAGCAGTTCTTC
TRBV6-5	TRBJ1-5	NA	NA	CASRPSNQPQHF	TGTGCCAGCAGACCCTCTAATCAGCCCCAGCATTTT
TRBV9	TRBJ2-1	NA	NA	CASSVSGHSNEQFF	TGTGCCAGCAGCGTTAGCGGACACAGCAATGAGCAGTTCTTC
TRBV19	TRBJ1-5	NA	NA	CASSISGGNQPQHF	TGTGCCAGTAGTATTTCGGGTGGAAATCAGCCCCAGCATTTT
TRBV28	TRBJ1-2	NA	once	CASKSDPRGDYGYTF	TGTGCCAGCAAATCCGACCCCCGAGGTGACTATGGCTACACCTTC
TRBV19	TRBJ2-7	TRBD2	NA	CASSSPSGSYEQYF	TGTGCCAGTAGTTCCCCTAGCGGGAGCTACGAGCAGTACTTC
TRBV29-1	TRBJ2-5	NA	NA	CSVAEQETQYF	TGCAGCGTTGCGGAGCAAGAGACCCAGTACTTC
TRBV2	TRBJ2-5	TRBD1	NA	CASSEARTGVGQETQYF	TGTGCCAGCAGTGAAGCACGGACAGGGGTGGGCCAAGAGACCCAGTACTTC
TRBV10-3	TRBJ2-1	TRBD2	NA	CATLAGGNNEQFF	TGTGCCACACTAGCGGGGGGGAACAATGAGCAGTTCTTC
TRBV7-9	TRBJ1-2	NA	once	CASSLVVRAVGSYGYTF	TGTGCCAGCTCTCTCGTAGTACGGGCAGTCGGGAGCTATGGCTACACCTTC
TRBV11-2	TRBJ2-5	NA	NA	CASSPFGSGYETQYF	TGTGCCAGCAGCCCTTTTGGTTCAGGGTACGAGACCCAGTACTTC
TRBV6-1	TRBJ2-1	TRBD2	NA	CASSGGKASGGGNEQFF	TGTGCCAGCAGTGGCGGAAAGGCTAGCGGGGGAGGTAATGAGCAGTTCTTC
TRBV7-9	TRBJ2-7	NA	NA	CASSLVGGNDEQYF	TGTGCCAGCAGCTTAGTCGGGGGTAACGACGAGCAGTACTTC
TRBV4-1	TRBJ2-7	NA	NA	CASSLLATASSYEQYF	TGCGCCAGCAGCCTCCTTGCAACGGCTAGCTCCTACGAGCAGTACTTC
TRBV24-1	TRBJ2-1	TRBD2	NA	CATSDLTSGAYQFF	TGTGCCACCAGTGACCTGACTAGCGGGGCCTACCAGTTCTTC
TRBV2	TRBJ2-1	NA	NA	CASSESLGFFSYNEQFF	TGTGCCAGCAGTGAATCCTTGGGGTTCTTTTCCTACAATGAGCAGTTCTTC